The present T cell receptor beta chain was sequenced within a study of cytomegalovirus exposure and HLA in healthy donors. Findings of the study overall: Based on reports, TCR beta sequences accurately predicted HLA-A and HLA-B alleles for most subjects. Later analysis placed DRB1 highest and HLA-C lowest in TCR association rates, which differed by HLA locus.

Vbeta (60) and Jbeta (13) primers were used in the PCR. Authors' methods: Around 83 million unique TCR beta chains, some 9.9 million shared, were counted in a later analysis. Assay used: immunoSEQ multiplex PCR; TCRdb lists only in-frame clones, some missing. V, J and clone size are those of that table, while D and trimming were read from the DNA. This sample's table reports about 200,000 clones. On this clone itself: Its matching antigen is unknown.

This CDR3 region has 14 residues. CDR1 SGHNT and CDR2 YENEEA come from the germline V gene. V dropped 0 bases and J dropped 5 bases, with 8 bases sitting between them. Sequences were obtained from PBMCs. The source is a boy between 10 and 17 years old in good health and CMV-seronegative. J is TRBJ2-1 and V is TRBV11-3, with D uncertain. CDR3 in DNA: TGTGCCAGCAGCTTAGATCTACAGCACAATGAGCAGTTCTTC. Its protein product is CASSLDLQHNEQFF.